A selection of T cell receptor beta chains follows, all from one sample in a study of blood T cell repertoires in COVID-19. Assay: immunoSEQ multiplex PCR; the TCRdb copy retains only in-frame clones and omits some. The table has roughly 400,000 clones, approximately 90% seen once. The specimen was PBMCs or T cells enriched from blood (not recorded which). The receptors originated from a woman aged 40 to 50 who had been exposed to COVID-19. CDR3s include the opening cysteine and the closing phenylalanine or tryptophan. D genes are given only for firm matches. Clone size is stated in some rows and not others, as once, few, many or a class when expanded.

>TRBJ1-5|TRBV24-1|-|-
CATSERENQPQHF
TGTGCCACCAGTGAGAGGGAGAATCAGCCCCAGCATTTT
>TRBJ1-1|TRBV27|-|-
CASSPRTSRTEAFF
TGTGCCAGCAGTCCGCGGACATCTCGGACTGAAGCTTTCTTT
>TRBJ1-2|TRBV29-1|TRBD1|-
CSFSGTGEGYTF
TGCAGCTTCTCCGGGACAGGAGAGGGCTACACCTTC
>TRBJ2-1|TRBV28|TRBD2|-
CASGDLAAREQFF
TGTGCCAGCGGTGACCTAGCGGCCCGTGAGCAGTTCTTC
>TRBJ1-1|TRBV11-2|TRBD1|few
CASSVRQGEYTEAFF
TGTGCCAGCAGCGTCCGACAGGGCGAATACACTGAAGCTTTCTTT
>TRBJ1-1|TRBV30|-|few
CAWSEQLNTEAFF
TGTGCCTGGAGTGAACAGTTGAACACTGAAGCTTTCTTT
>TRBJ1-5|TRBV3-1/TRBV3-2|-|-
CASSLTGFNQPQHF
TGTGCCAGCAGCTTAACGGGATTCAATCAGCCCCAGCATTTT
>TRBJ2-5|TRBV7-3|TRBD2|-
CASSYSGTPQETQYF
TGTGCCAGCAGCTACAGCGGGACGCCCCAAGAGACCCAGTACTTC
>TRBJ2-1|TRBV6-4|TRBD2|-
CASSTGTSGESEQFF
TGTGCCAGCAGTACCGGGACTAGCGGGGAAAGTGAGCAGTTCTTC
>TRBJ2-5|TRBV5-8|TRBD2|-
CASSLGAGVQETQYF
TGTGCCAGCAGCTTGGGAGCGGGGGTCCAAGAGACCCAGTACTTC
>TRBJ2-1|TRBV7-2|TRBD1|-
CASSTRQGALYNEQFF
TGTGCCAGCAGCACCCGACAGGGGGCCCTCTACAATGAGCAGTTCTTC
>TRBJ1-1|TRBV2|-|-
CASSRAGTEAFF
TGTGCCAGCAGTCGGGCGGGCACTGAAGCTTTCTTT
>TRBJ1-5|TRBV12-3/TRBV12-4|-|-
CASTGLNQPQHF
TGTGCCAGCACAGGCCTCAATCAGCCCCAGCATTTT
>TRBJ2-7|TRBV5-1|TRBD1|-
CASSAGTGVYEQYF
TGCGCCAGCAGTGCCGGGACAGGGGTCTACGAGCAGTACTTC
>TRBJ2-1|TRBV7-8|TRBD2|-
CASSSSQTSGVYNEQFF
TGTGCCAGCAGCTCCAGCCAAACTAGCGGGGTATACAATGAGCAGTTCTTC
>TRBJ1-1|TRBV6-2/TRBV6-3|-|-
CASSYSPGAEAFF
TGTGCCAGCAGTTACTCTCCCGGGGCTGAAGCTTTCTTT